This TCR beta chain originates from a study of PD-L1 blockade in urothelial cancer. Whole-study context: Patients previously received 0 to 3 chemotherapy regimens.

Time point specified: pretreatment peripheral blood. Between 1 and 8 samples, pretreatment and on-treatment, were given by each patient. Some clones are missing from TCRdb's copy, which holds only in-frame ones; the method was immunoSEQ multiplex PCR. The sample lists 60,000 to 75,000 clones, 75% to 90% seen once, with more than 12% in the top ten. The CDR3 is 16 amino acids. Trimming stripped 6 bases from V and 0 bases from J, with 15 bases between. Germline CDR1 and CDR2: MNHEY and SMNVEV (reference sequence). This sample comprised PBMCs, obtained around atezolizumab (anti-PD-L1) treatment. The clonotype comes from a man aged 55 to 70 with urothelial cancer. The rearrangement uses TRBV27 and TRBJ1-5, with D possibly TRBD1 on 6 matching bases. The CDR3 coding sequence is TGTGCCAGCAGACAAACCGGGACATATAGCAATCAGCCCCAGCATTTT. Protein: CASRQTGTYSNQPQHF.